The sample holds many counts of the clone carrying this TCR beta chain. This sample is part of a study of T-cell reconstitution after alpha-beta-depleted transplantation in children. The V and J ends lost 1 base and 3 bases respectively, with 4 bases between them. The CDR3 runs 13 residues. Germline V lookup: CDR1 SEHNR, CDR2 FQNEAQ (reference sequence). Researchers prepared the TCRbeta library using unique molecular identifiers, the study reports. Each CDR3 protein gets one entry after TCRdb re-called the PCR reads with MiXCR. This table has 780,000 or so distinct CDR3 sequences, roughly 15% appearing once.

The V call is TRBV7-9, the J call TRBJ1-3, with D uncertain. The TCR comes from a male patient under 18 who had a stem cell transplant for acute lymphoblastic leukemia, so the T cells may come from the graft donor. The sample in question was PBMCs, mostly from graft donor cells, obtained 360 days after TCRalphabeta/CD19-depleted stem cell transplant. The CDR3, as DNA: TGTGCCAGCAGCTTAGTACTTGGAAACACCATATATTTT. This translates into CASSLVLGNTIYF. The variable domain in full, with the rest retrieved from reference TRBV7-9 and TRBJ1-3, is DTGVSQNPRHKITKRGQNVTFRCDPISEHNRLYWYRQTLGQGPEFLTYFQNEAQLEKSRLLSDRFSAERPKGSFSTLEIQRTEQGDSAMYLCASSLVLGNTIYFGEGSWLTVV.